Below, one T cell receptor beta chain is given with its context. The antigen remains unidentified. Profiled with immunoSEQ multiplex PCR; TCRdb holds only in-frame clones, not every one. The data contain about 190,000 clones, around 86% of them singletons. These data belong to a study of T cell responses to AZD1222 COVID-19 vaccine. Points from the study as a whole: Repertoire sampling was restricted to post-peak T cell response timepoints.

CDR1 is SGHNT and CDR2 is YYREEE in the germline V gene (reference sequence). V was shortened by 0 bases and J by 0 bases, with 7 bases between the two germline ends. CDR3 length: 16 residues. Sample: peripheral blood, taken on day 0 of MenACWY control vaccination. The TCR originated in an adult in good health. V is TRBV5-4 and J is TRBJ2-6; D uncertain. CDR3 nucleotide sequence: TGTGCCAGCAGCTTGGGGGGTATCTCTGGGGCCAACGTCCTGACTTTC. Translating gives CASSLGGISGANVLTF. The full variable domain, its missing parts supplied by reference TRBV5-4 and TRBJ2-6, is ETGVTQSPTHLIKTRGQQVTLRCSSQSGHNTVSWYQQALGQGPQFIFQYYREEENGRGNFPPRFSGLQFPNYSSELNVNALELDDSALYLCASSLGGISGANVLTFGAGSRLTVL.